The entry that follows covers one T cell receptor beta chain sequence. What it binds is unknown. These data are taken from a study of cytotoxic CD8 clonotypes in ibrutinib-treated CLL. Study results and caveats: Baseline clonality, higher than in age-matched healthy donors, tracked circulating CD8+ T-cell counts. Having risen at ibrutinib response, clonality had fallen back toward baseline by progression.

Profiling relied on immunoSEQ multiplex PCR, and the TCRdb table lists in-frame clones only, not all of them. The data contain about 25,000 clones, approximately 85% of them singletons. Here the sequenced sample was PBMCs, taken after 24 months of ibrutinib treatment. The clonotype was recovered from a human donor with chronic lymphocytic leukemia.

Here the CDR3 reads CASSSSGDSPNPFYNEQFF. The DNA for the CDR3 is TGTGCCAGCAGCTCAAGTGGGGACAGCCCCAATCCATTCTACAATGAGCAGTTCTTC. The V gene is TRBV9, the J gene TRBJ2-1, with 7 bases matching TRBD1. The ends lost 4 bases at V and 3 bases at J; junction bases unmatched: 19. The germline V gene has CDR1 SGDLS and CDR2 YYNGEE. The length of the CDR3 is 19 residues. Together with reference TRBV9 and TRBJ2-1, the CDR3 gives the full variable domain: DSGVTQTPKHLITATGQRVTLRCSPRSGDLSVYWYQQSLDQGLQFLIQYYNGEERAKGNILERFSAQQFPDLHSELNLSSLELGDSALYFCASSSSGDSPNPFYNEQFFGPGTRLTVL.